The 32 T cell receptor beta chains in this list originate from one sample, sequenced in a study of CD8 T cells in ankylosing spondylitis. One entry per CDR3 protein, called by TCRdb with MiXCR from the 5' RACE reads. The table shows about 300,000 distinct CDR3 sequences, with roughly 10% occurring only once. What was sequenced was blood, either unsorted or a sorted T cell fraction (not recorded which). The origin of the receptors is a female donor with ankylosing spondylitis or in good health (not recorded which).

Points on this clonotype: The final CDR3 position lacks the conserved phenylalanine or tryptophan, pointing to a likely read error. V and J are TRBV5-5 and TRBJ2-2; possible D gene TRBD2, 6 bases. The V end lost 4 bases, the J end lost 5 bases, and 9 bases lay between the germline ends. The CDR3 length is 13 residues. The germline V gene has CDR1 SGHKS and CDR2 YYEKEE (reference sequence). The CDR3 DNA follows: TGTGCCAGCAGCGGGACTGTGACCGGGGAGCTGTTTTTA. This encodes CASSGTVTGELFL.

This clonotype was seen at least ten times. The chain employs TRBV28 and TRBJ2-1; D uncertain. Trimming removed 8 bases from V and 1 base from J, with 9 bases in between. The CDR3 spans 13 residues. Per germline, CDR1 MDHEN and CDR2 SYDVKM. The chain's CDR3 is CASCGRSYNEQFF. CDR3 DNA: TGTGCCAGCTGCGGTCGTTCCTACAATGAGCAGTTCTTC.

There are many counts of this clonotype. The V gene is TRBV10-1, the J gene TRBJ2-4; D is possibly TRBD1 (5 bases). Trimming stripped 2 bases from V and 10 bases from J, with 12 bases between. Germline lookup yields CDR1 WNHNN and CDR2 SYGVQD (reference sequence). The CDR3 consists of 13 residues. The CDR3 nucleotides are TGCGCCAGCAGTGAGACCCTCGCAGGGATTCAGTACTTC. This encodes CASSETLAGIQYF.

This clonotype has a count of ten or more. J is TRBJ2-1 and V is TRBV5-1, with TRBD2 as a possible D gene (6 bases). The CDR3 is 11 amino acids. CDR1 SGHRS and CDR2 YFSETQ come from the germline V gene. V lost 6 bases, J lost 9 bases, and 10 bases lay in between. CDR3 sequence: CASTFGSEQFF. CDR3 sequence (DNA): TGCGCCAGCACCTTCGGGAGTGAGCAGTTCTTC.

This clonotype occurred many times. The gene calls are TRBV20-1 and TRBJ1-1; weak D call: TRBD1 (5 bases). There are 12 residues in the CDR3. Germline V lookup: CDR1 DFQATT, CDR2 SNEGSKA (reference sequence). V was clipped by 3 bases and J by 4 bases, with 9 bases between them. The CDR3 nucleotides are TGCAGTGCTAGCGGGGGTGGCACTGAAGCTTTCTTT. Residues: CSASGGGTEAFF.

This clonotype was counted many times. The chain employs TRBV5-5 and TRBJ2-2, with D perhaps given as TRBD1 or TRBD2 (5 bases each). V lost 4 bases, J lost 2 bases, and 15 bases lay in between. Germline CDR1 and CDR2: SGHKS and YYEKEE (reference sequence). This CDR3 region has 16 residues. Written as DNA, the CDR3 is TGTGCCAGCAGCCCCAAGGGAAGGGACAACACCGGGGAGCTGTTTTTT. Amino acid sequence: CASSPKGRDNTGELFF. Based on the CDR3 plus reference TRBV5-5 and TRBJ2-2, the full variable domain is DAGVTQSPTHLIKTRGQQVTLRCSPISGHKSVSWYQQVLGQGPQFIFQYYEKEERGRGNFPDRFSARQFPNYSSELNVNALLLGDSALYLCASSPKGRDNTGELFFGEGSRLTVL.

This clonotype was seen ten or more times. V usage is TRBV5-1 and J usage is TRBJ2-1, with D perhaps being TRBD1 or TRBD2 (7 bases each). There are 16 residues in the CDR3. Germline assignment: CDR1 SGHRS and CDR2 YFSETQ. V gave up 2 bases and J gave up 6 bases, with 18 bases separating them. CDR3 DNA sequence: TGCGCCAGCAGCTTTGGGACAGCCGGACTAGGCAATGAGCAGTTCTTC. It encodes CASSFGTAGLGNEQFF.

For this clonotype: The junction shows a germline mismatch at one end, possibly a read error. The rearrangement links TRBV5-1 to TRBJ1-2; D is perhaps TRBD1 (6 bases). Germline loops: CDR1 SGHRS, CDR2 YFSETQ. This CDR3 region has 12 residues. Here the CDR3 reads CASSLQGYGDTF. CDR3 DNA sequence: TGCGCCAGCAGCTTACAGGGTTATGGCGACACCTTC.

There are many counts of this clonotype. The V and J genes are TRBV29-1 and TRBJ1-2; D is uncertain. Germline values: CDR1 SQVTM, CDR2 ANQGSEA. V gave up 2 bases and J gave up 4 bases, with 8 bases separating them. This CDR3 is built from 12 residues. CDR3 sequence (DNA): TGCAGCGTTGAACATCGTACCTATGGCTACACCTTC. Encoded protein: CSVEHRTYGYTF.

This clonotype has a handful of counts. The chain combines TRBV19 with TRBJ2-2; TRBD1 matches 7 bases. With V trimmed by 1 base and J by 10 bases, 9 bases remained unmatched. CDR1 LNHDA and CDR2 SQIVND come from the germline V gene (reference sequence). The CDR3 length is 15 residues. CDR3 sequence (DNA): TGTGCCAGTAGTATAGGCGAGGGGGCGCATGTGGAGCTGTTTTTT. Translating it yields CASSIGEGAHVELFF.

This clonotype occurred many times. The chain carries TRBV24-1 and TRBJ1-5, with D tentatively TRBD1 (6 bases). The CDR3 extends over 18 amino acids. The ends were cut back, 3 bases at V and 0 bases at J, with 17 bases in the middle. Germline CDR1 reads KGHDR; CDR2 reads SFDVKD. The CDR3 sequence: CATSDPQKDSSSNQPQHF. DNA of the CDR3: TGTGCCACCAGTGATCCGCAAAAGGACAGCAGTAGCAATCAGCCCCAGCATTTT.

This clonotype was seen more than once but under ten times. This chain links TRBV14 with TRBJ2-7; 10 nucleotides agree with TRBD2. Trimming at V came to 0 bases and at J to 1 base, leaving 6 bases not matched to a gene. The CDR3 has 17 residues. From germline, CDR1 is SGHDN and CDR2 FVKESK. CDR3 DNA: TGTGCCAGCAGCCAAGATCTCTCTAGCGGGAGTTCCTACGAGCAGTACTTC. As protein: CASSQDLSSGSSYEQYF.

The V gene is TRBV27, the J gene TRBJ2-3; 8 positions agree with TRBD2. This CDR3 comprises 16 residues. V shed 8 bases, J shed 4 bases, and the junction held 14 bases outside the gene matches. The germline V gene has CDR1 MNHEY and CDR2 SMNVEV (reference sequence). This chain's CDR3 is CASCWFGTSCADTQYF. The CDR3 DNA sequence: TGTGCCAGCTGTTGGTTCGGGACTAGTTGTGCAGATACGCAGTATTTT.

This clonotype was seen a handful of times. A much larger clone is a single base away; this may be a read error. The genes are TRBV5-1 and TRBJ2-7, with D tentatively TRBD1 (6 bases). CDR3 length equals 13 residues. The germline gives CDR1 SGHRS, CDR2 YFSETQ. CDR3 loop: CASRLTGGYERYF. The CDR3 region has the DNA TGCGCCAGCAGGTTGACAGGCGGCTACGAGCGGTACTTC.

This sequence joins TRBV5-1 and TRBJ1-2; TRBD1 agrees at 7 bases. The V segment lost 0 bases and the J segment 4 bases; nucleotides outside the gene matches: 15. The CDR3 consists of 18 residues. CDR1 is SGHRS and CDR2 is YFSETQ in the germline V gene. The DNA for the CDR3 is TGCGCCAGCAGCTTGGAAGGGGGCGACTCCGGAAAAAGCTATGGCTACACCTTC. It specifies CASSLEGGDSGKSYGYTF.

The chain recombines TRBV12-3 or TRBV12-4 with TRBJ1-2, with 7 bases aligning to TRBD1. Unmatched junction bases numbered 8, after V lost 0 bases and J lost 4 bases. This CDR3 has 16 residues. CDR3 coding DNA: TGTGCCAGCAGTTTAGCCTTAGGGACAGCAGCCTATGGCTACACCTTC. Amino acids: CASSLALGTAAYGYTF.

This clonotype has ten or more counts. The chain is built from TRBV5-5 and TRBJ2-5, with 8 bases that match TRBD1. With V trimmed by 4 bases and J by 2 bases, 10 bases remained unmatched. The CDR3 is 16 residues long. Germline loops: CDR1 SGHKS, CDR2 YYEKEE (reference sequence). CDR3 nucleotide sequence: TGTGCCAGCAGCCTGCGGGACAGGCCTCCTCAAGAGACCCAGTACTTC. Translating gives CASSLRDRPPQETQYF. Full variable domain (rest looked up from reference TRBV5-5 and TRBJ2-5): DAGVTQSPTHLIKTRGQQVTLRCSPISGHKSVSWYQQVLGQGPQFIFQYYEKEERGRGNFPDRFSARQFPNYSSELNVNALLLGDSALYLCASSLRDRPPQETQYFGPGTRLLVL.

This clonotype was observed at least ten times. The chain carries TRBV7-9 and TRBJ2-1, with D uncertain. Germline lookup yields CDR1 SEHNR and CDR2 FQNEAQ (reference sequence). The CDR3 spans 10 residues. Trimming removed 4 bases from V and 13 bases from J, with 8 bases in between. Written as DNA, the CDR3 is TGTGCCAGCAGCTCCACTCCCCAGTTCTTC. Its translation: CASSSTPQFF.

This sequence joins TRBV6-2 or TRBV6-3 and TRBJ1-1; 8 positions agree with TRBD1. This CDR3 spans 17 amino acids. With 5 bases clipped from V and 0 bases from J, the junction kept 11 bases outside the gene matches. CDR1 is MNHEY and CDR2 is SVGEGT in the germline V gene. The DNA of the CDR3 is TGTGCCAGCAGTCTTCGCGGGACAGGAGTATTGAACACTGAAGCTTTCTTT. Its translation is CASSLRGTGVLNTEAFF.

This clonotype was seen many times. This chain uses TRBV15 with TRBJ1-1; D is unclear. Germline V lookup: CDR1 LNHNV, CDR2 YYDKDF (reference sequence). CDR3 length equals 14 residues. The V end lost 1 base, the J end lost 0 bases, and 6 bases lay between the germline ends. The CDR3 sequence is CATSRVGMNTEAFF. The CDR3 DNA follows: TGTGCCACCAGCAGAGTTGGGATGAACACTGAAGCTTTCTTT.

The sample holds many counts of this clonotype. The CDR3 bases are TGTGCCAGCAGCCAAGATCGGGGGGGACTAGCGGGGGATCTCTCCTACAATGAGCAGTTCTTC. It is translated as CASSQDRGGLAGDLSYNEQFF. The chain has TRBV4-2 and TRBJ2-1; 14 bases map to TRBD2. With 0 bases clipped from V and 0 bases from J, the junction kept 10 bases outside the gene matches. CDR1 and CDR2 (germline): LGHNA, YNFKEQ. The CDR3 length is 21 residues.

This clonotype was recorded many times. CDR3 in DNA: TGCGCCAGCAGCTTGGAGGCTGGGGACAGGGTCTCCTACGAGCAGTACTTC. Amino acid sequence: CASSLEAGDRVSYEQYF. The V call is TRBV5-1, the J call TRBJ2-7; TRBD1 agrees at 9 bases. J gave up 0 bases and V 0 bases, and 7 bases lay outside the gene matches. Germline V gene sequence: CDR1 SGHRS, CDR2 YFSETQ. The CDR3 has 17 amino acids.

This clonotype was counted at least ten times. The chain couples TRBV5-1 to TRBJ2-7, with D perhaps assigned TRBD1 or TRBD2 (5 bases each). V gave up 4 bases and J gave up 2 bases, with 13 bases separating them. The CDR3 is 14 residues long. CDR1 and CDR2 from the germline V gene are SGHRS and YFSETQ. The CDR3 here is CASSEGTLAYEQYF. Written as DNA, the CDR3 is TGCGCCAGCAGCGAGGGGACGTTAGCCTACGAGCAGTACTTC.

This clonotype was observed many times. The genes are TRBV5-1 and TRBJ2-7; tentatively, D is TRBD1 (5 bases). Germline V gives CDR1 SGHRS, CDR2 YFSETQ. Trimming removed 4 bases at V and 3 bases at J, with 14 bases between. The CDR3 has 14 residues. The CDR3 loop is CASSDSPGVYEQYF. CDR3 bases: TGCGCCAGCAGCGACAGTCCGGGCGTCTACGAGCAGTACTTC.

This clonotype was observed a few times. The chain is built from TRBV27 and TRBJ2-1, with 8 bases lining up with TRBD2. CDR1 MNHEY and CDR2 SMNVEV come from the germline V gene (reference sequence). The CDR3 runs 13 residues. Trimming cost V 6 bases and J 6 bases; bases outside gene matches: 4. The CDR3 region has the DNA TGTGCCAGCAGGGCCGGGACTAGCAATGAGCAGTTCTTC. Its translation: CASRAGTSNEQFF.

This clonotype showed up just a few times. The chain has TRBV12-3 or TRBV12-4 and TRBJ2-5, with D tentatively TRBD1 (6 bases). The germline V and J ends were trimmed by 5 bases and 5 bases, with 15 bases remaining between them. The CDR3 is 14 residues long. The CDR3 DNA is TGTGCCAGCAGTCCGAACAGGGTCCGGGAGACCCAGTACTTC. Translation gives CASSPNRVRETQYF.

Turning to this clonotype: This may be a read error, as it is one base from a much larger clone. The rearrangement links TRBV3-1 to TRBJ1-2; D gene unclear. Germline CDR1 LGHDT, CDR2 YNNKEL (reference sequence). Trimming took 0 bases from V and 12 from J, leaving 17 bases between them. The CDR3 sequence is 14 residues long. CDR3 region: CASSQDPVADGDTF. The CDR3 DNA sequence: TGTGCCAGCAGCCAAGATCCTGTGGCAGACGGCGACACCTTC.

In this sample, this clonotype turned up many times. The DNA for the CDR3 is TGCAGCACGAGGAGGGGAAGACCCGGGGAGCTGTTTTTT. Its translation: CSTRRGRPGELFF. This chain connects TRBV20-1 to TRBJ2-2; tentatively, D is TRBD2 (6 bases). Looked up from germline, CDR1 is DFQATT and CDR2 is SNEGSKA (reference sequence). The CDR3 has 13 amino acids.

Many counts were recorded for this clonotype. The chain carries TRBV12-3 or TRBV12-4 and TRBJ1-1; 7 positions agree with TRBD1. V was clipped by 3 bases and J by 6 bases; unmatched bases: 10. This CDR3 is 15 amino acids long. The CDR3 is CASSFQTGAGAEAFF. The CDR3 bases are TGTGCCAGCAGTTTTCAAACAGGGGCGGGGGCTGAAGCTTTCTTT.

At least ten counts were recorded for this clonotype. The chain uses TRBV3-1 and TRBJ2-2, with 8 bases lining up with TRBD2. This CDR3 contains 13 residues. Germline lookup yields CDR1 LGHDT and CDR2 YNNKEL (reference sequence). J was trimmed by 3 bases and V by 7 bases; bases with no gene match: 1. The CDR3 nucleotides are TGTGCCAGCAAGCGGGAGCACACCGGGGAGCTGTTTTTT. Translated, it gives CASKREHTGELFF. The variable domain in full, with the rest retrieved from reference TRBV3-1 and TRBJ2-2, is DTAVSQTPKYLVTQMGNDKSIKCEQNLGHDTMYWYKQDSKKFLKIMFSYNNKELIINETVPNRFSPKSPDKAHLNLHINSLELGDSAVYFCASKREHTGELFFGEGSRLTVL.

In its sample, this clonotype was seen many times. The genes are TRBV5-1 and TRBJ2-7; 7 nucleotides match TRBD1. The V gene's germline CDR1 is SGHRS and CDR2 YFSETQ. V was clipped by 7 bases and J by 6 bases; unmatched bases: 13. This CDR3 has 14 residues. CDR3 amino acids: CASRVTGSMAEQYF. The CDR3 DNA follows: TGCGCCAGCCGGGTGACAGGGTCCATGGCCGAGCAGTACTTC. Complete variable domain (other parts from reference TRBV5-1 and TRBJ2-7): KAGVTQTPRYLIKTRGQQVTLSCSPISGHRSVSWYQQTPGQGLQFLFEYFSETQRNKGNFPGRFSGRQFSNSRSEMNVSTLELGDSALYLCASRVTGSMAEQYFGPGTRLTVT.

This clonotype was detected many times. The chain joins TRBV4-1 to TRBJ2-3; D remains ambiguous. Per germline, CDR1 MGHRA and CDR2 YSYEKL. The CDR3 consists of 15 residues. Trimming stripped 1 base from V and 1 base from J, with 9 bases between. In nucleotides, the CDR3 is TGCGCCAGCAGCCAAGTCGAAACAGGCACAGATACGCAGTATTTT. This translates into CASSQVETGTDTQYF.